The 30 T cell receptor beta chains listed next were all sequenced from one sample in a study of T cell repertoires in cytomegalovirus infection. MiXCR, run by TCRdb on the reads, gives a single entry per CDR3 protein. The sample has some 920,000 distinct CDR3 sequences; 30% to 40% are singletons. For these TCRs, the target antigens are not known. Sequencing was performed on cultured CD8+ T cells from PBMCs, taken from culture after CMV antigen stimulation. Receptors were obtained from a human donor in good health (CMV status not recorded). Some clones in this sample may be carry-over from other donors' samples.

This clonotype was seen a handful of times. The rearrangement links TRBV12-3 or TRBV12-4 to TRBJ1-1, with D unresolved. V was cut by 2 bases and J by 2 bases, with 9 bases left in between. This CDR3 comprises 14 residues. The CDR3 bases are TGTGCCAGCAGTTTAAAGGACTATAACACTGAAGCTTTCTTT. This codes for CASSLKDYNTEAFF.

This clonotype came up many times. J is TRBJ1-2 and V is TRBV5-5; 9 bases align to TRBD1. The germline V gene encodes CDR1 SGHKS and CDR2 YYEKEE (reference sequence). Trimming at V came to 4 bases and at J to 7 bases, leaving 5 bases not matched to a gene. This CDR3 contains 13 residues. The CDR3 DNA sequence: TGTGCCAGCAGCCCAGGACAGGGGAGTGGCTACACCTTC. It encodes CASSPGQGSGYTF. Based on the CDR3 plus reference TRBV5-5 and TRBJ1-2, the full variable domain is DAGVTQSPTHLIKTRGQQVTLRCSPISGHKSVSWYQQVLGQGPQFIFQYYEKEERGRGNFPDRFSARQFPNYSSELNVNALLLGDSALYLCASSPGQGSGYTFGSGTRLTVV.

In its sample, this clonotype was seen a few times. V and J are TRBV6-2 or TRBV6-3 and TRBJ1-2; D is possibly TRBD1 (6 bases). The CDR3 consists of 12 residues. V lost 8 bases, J lost 4 bases, and 11 bases lay in between. Germline CDR1 MNHEY, CDR2 SVGEGT. CDR3 region: CASATGFYGYTF. The CDR3 DNA reads TGTGCCAGCGCGACAGGATTCTATGGCTACACCTTC.

This clonotype was seen just once. The chain carries TRBV24-1 and TRBJ2-2; 11 nucleotides match TRBD1. The J segment lost 6 bases and the V segment lost 10 bases, leaving 3 bases of the junction unmatched. CDR1 and CDR2 from the germline V gene are KGHDR and SFDVKD. The CDR3 is 13 amino acids. As DNA, the CDR3 is TGTGCCACAAAGGGACAGGGGGCCGGGGAGCTGTTTTTT. This gives the protein CATKGQGAGELFF.

About this clonotype itself: A much larger clone differs from this one at a single base, so this may be a read error. The V and J genes are TRBV7-6 and TRBJ2-4, with a tentative D call TRBD1 (6 bases). Germline-derived CDR1 and CDR2 are SGHVS and FNYEAQ. The CDR3 has 16 amino acids. Trimming removed 5 bases from V and 3 bases from J, with 17 bases in between. The CDR3 loop reads CASSLPTGRSKNIQYF. As DNA, the CDR3 is TGTGCCAGCAGCCTCCCGACAGGCCGGAGCAAAAACATTCAGTACTTC.

The chain uses TRBV20-1 and TRBJ2-7; D not resolved. Between the trimmed V and J ends, which lost 5 bases and 2 bases, there was a span of 16 bases. CDR1 is DFQATT, CDR2 SNEGSKA, per germline (reference sequence). The CDR3 sequence is 14 residues long. CDR3 DNA: TGCAGTGCTGCCTCTGAATGGTCTGCCTACGAGCAGTACTTC. Translated, it gives CSAASEWSAYEQYF.

V gene TRBV4-1 combines with J gene TRBJ2-5, with TRBD2 as a possible D gene (5 bases). Germline CDR1 and CDR2: MGHRA and YSYEKL. With 1 base removed from V and 4 bases from J, the gap between germline ends came to 10 bases. The CDR3 length is 14 residues. The CDR3 spells CASSQGAGGETQYF. The CDR3 nucleotides read TGCGCCAGCAGCCAAGGGGCAGGAGGAGAGACCCAGTACTTC.

As regards this clonotype: A much more abundant neighbour one base away suggests this may be a read error. This chain connects TRBV7-8 to TRBJ1-1, with 9 bases identical to TRBD1. This CDR3 has 14 residues. Germline CDR1 reads SGHVS; CDR2 reads FQNEAQ. The DNA for the CDR3 is TGTGCCAACAGCCCCGAGGACAGGGGCCCTGAAGCTTTCTTT. As protein: CANSPEDRGPEAFF. Drawing the rest from reference TRBV7-8 and TRBJ1-1, the complete variable domain is GAGVSQSPRYKVAKRGQDVALRCDPISGHVSLFWYQQALGQGPEFLTYFQNEAQLDKSGLPSDRFFAERPEGSVSTLKIQRTQQEDSAVYLCANSPEDRGPEAFFGQGTRLTVV.

This clonotype was detected only a few times. The chain recombines TRBV7-6 with TRBJ2-2, with 7 bases lining up with TRBD1. In germline, CDR1 is SGHVS, CDR2 FNYEAQ. This CDR3 contains 16 residues. V lost 5 bases, J lost 4 bases, and 10 bases stayed unmatched. CDR3 sequence (DNA): TGTGCCAGCAGCGGCCCCGGGACAGTCATCACCGGGGAGCTGTTTTTT. It encodes CASSGPGTVITGELFF. Variable domain in full (rest from reference TRBV7-6 and TRBJ2-2): GAGVSQSPRYKVTKRGQDVALRCDPISGHVSLYWYRQALGQGPEFLTYFNYEAQQDKSGLPNDRFSAERPEGSISTLTIQRTEQRDSAMYRCASSGPGTVITGELFFGEGSRLTVL.

This clonotype was detected only a few times. The V call is TRBV20-1, the J call TRBJ1-6; 7 nucleotides align to TRBD1. The CDR3 spans 16 residues. The junction had 10 bases not matched to a gene; V was cut back by 6 bases and J by 2 bases. Germline V CDR1 and CDR2: DFQATT, SNEGSKA (reference sequence). The CDR3, as DNA: TGCAGTGCCAGGGGGGAGGGGTTACCCTATAATTCACCCCTCCACTTT. It codes for CSARGEGLPYNSPLHF.

The chain couples TRBV4-1 to TRBJ1-1, with D uncertain. This CDR3 spans 15 amino acids. CDR1 MGHRA and CDR2 YSYEKL come from the germline V gene. V lost 6 bases, J lost 1 base, and 15 bases lay in between. The CDR3 nucleotides read TGCGCCAGCAGTTCACATCAGGAGTCGAACACTGAAGCTTTCTTT. Encoded protein: CASSSHQESNTEAFF.

J is TRBJ2-1 and V is TRBV6-5, with 7 bases fitting TRBD1. This CDR3 has 15 residues. The J segment lost 2 bases and the V segment lost 7 bases, leaving 8 bases of the junction unmatched. Germline assignment: CDR1 MNHEY and CDR2 SVGAGI. The CDR3 DNA is TGTGCCAGCAACGCCGGGACAGTACCCTACAATGAGCAGTTCTTC. As protein: CASNAGTVPYNEQFF.

This clonotype was detected once. V usage is TRBV5-4 and J usage is TRBJ2-3, with 8 bases fitting TRBD2. Trimming at V came to 0 bases and at J to 2 bases, leaving 5 bases not matched to a gene. The CDR3 runs 16 residues. Germline CDR1 is SGHNT and CDR2 is YYREEE (reference sequence). DNA of the CDR3: TGTGCCAGCAGCTTGGAAGGCGGGGGGCCCACAGATACGCAGTATTTT. Amino acids: CASSLEGGGPTDTQYF.

This clonotype was counted between two and nine times. The chain links TRBV6-2 or TRBV6-3 to TRBJ1-2; 9 positions agree with TRBD1. The V segment lost 6 bases and the J segment 3 bases; nucleotides outside the gene matches: 11. Germline CDR1 reads MNHEY; CDR2 reads SVGEGT. The CDR3 has 16 residues. The CDR3 reads CASSLTITGGDYGYTF. DNA of the CDR3: TGTGCCAGCAGCCTAACTATCACAGGGGGCGACTATGGCTACACCTTC.

V is TRBV27 and J is TRBJ1-6; possibly TRBD1 for D (5 bases). The CDR3 spans 16 residues. Germline CDR1 reads MNHEY; CDR2 reads SMNVEV (reference sequence). The germline V and J ends were trimmed by 2 bases and 8 bases, with 16 bases remaining between them. CDR3 region: CASSLSQGLTYSPLHF. As DNA, the CDR3 is TGTGCCAGCAGTTTAAGTCAGGGCTTAACCTATTCACCCCTCCACTTT.

In this sample, this clonotype turned up a few times. V and J are TRBV6-1 and TRBJ1-2; 10 bases line up with TRBD1. V shed 6 bases and J 5 bases; nucleotides not matched to a gene: 12. The CDR3 contains 16 residues. The V gene's germline CDR1 is MNHNS and CDR2 SASEGT. The CDR3 spells CASSLTGGRSYYGYTF. The DNA for the CDR3 is TGTGCCAGCAGCTTGACAGGGGGCAGGTCGTATTATGGCTACACCTTC.

J is TRBJ1-4 and V is TRBV7-6, with 7 bases identical to TRBD1. Germline assignment: CDR1 SGHVS and CDR2 FNYEAQ. This CDR3 is 17 amino acids long. Germline trimming cut 5 bases from V and 5 bases from J; bases unmatched to any gene: 14. In DNA form, the CDR3 reads TGTGCCAGCAGCCGCCAGGGGGAAGGGGGCCTAAATGAAAAACTGTTTTTT. Translated: CASSRQGEGGLNEKLFF.

This clonotype showed up many times. The V and J genes are TRBV12-3 or TRBV12-4 and TRBJ1-2; TRBD1 matches at 9 bases. This CDR3 has 15 amino acids. V lost 4 bases and J lost 1; bases outside the gene matches: 4. The CDR3, as DNA: TGTGCCAGCAGTTCCACGACAGGGGGTAACTATGGCTACACCTTC. This gives the protein CASSSTTGGNYGYTF.

This clonotype was detected ten times or more. V and J are TRBV7-2 and TRBJ2-1, with D perhaps matching TRBD1 (6 bases). The CDR3 consists of 15 residues. The ends were cut back, 7 bases at V and 7 bases at J, with 20 bases in the middle. Germline loops: CDR1 SGHTA, CDR2 FQGNSA. CDR3 bases: TGTGCCAGCACTACAGGGCTCGCCCCTCTGAATGAGCAGTTCTTC. Encoded protein: CASTTGLAPLNEQFF.

V usage is TRBV5-5 and J usage is TRBJ2-7; the match to TRBD1 covers 8 bases. J lost 3 bases, V lost 5 bases, and 7 bases had no gene match. The CDR3 is 14 amino acids. Germline V CDR1 and CDR2: SGHKS, YYEKEE (reference sequence). The CDR3 reads CASRRGQDLYEQYV. For the CDR3, the DNA is TGTGCCAGCAGACGGGGACAGGACCTCTACGAGCAGTACGTC.

This chain uses TRBV6-5 with TRBJ2-1; tentatively, D is TRBD2 (6 bases). This CDR3 contains 14 residues. Trimming shortened V by 6 bases and J by 2 bases, and 11 bases separated the two germline ends. Germline V gene lookup returns CDR1 MNHEY and CDR2 SVGAGI. CDR3 in DNA: TGTGCCAGCAGAGGGGAGGACCCCTACAATGAGCAGTTCTTC. It encodes CASRGEDPYNEQFF.

The chain links TRBV6-6 to TRBJ1-2; D remains unclear. V was pared by 4 bases and J by 2 bases, with 11 bases between. Germline V gene data show CDR1 as MNHNY and CDR2 as SVGAGI (reference sequence). The CDR3 has 14 residues. The CDR3, as DNA: TGTGCCAGCAGTTCCCCGGGTTTGAACTATGGCTACACCTTC. Translation gives CASSSPGLNYGYTF.

This clonotype was detected a few times. V gene TRBV7-9 combines with J gene TRBJ2-2; D ambiguous. In germline, CDR1 is SEHNR, CDR2 FQNEAQ (reference sequence). Trimming stripped 3 bases from V and 7 bases from J, with 9 bases between. The CDR3 length is 13 residues. The CDR3 nucleotides read TGTGCCAGCAGCTTCCCGGGTAACGGGGAGCTGTTTTTT. Amino acid sequence: CASSFPGNGELFF.

CDR3 sequence reads: CASSPDYRPEAFF. The DNA for the CDR3 is TGTGCCAGCAGCCCGGATTACAGGCCTGAAGCTTTCTTT. The chain uses TRBV5-4 and TRBJ1-1; TRBD1 is a possible D gene (5 bases). V dropped 4 bases and J dropped 6 bases, with 13 bases sitting between them. The CDR3 totals 13 residues. Looked up from germline, CDR1 is SGHNT and CDR2 is YYREEE (reference sequence). Drawing the rest from reference TRBV5-4 and TRBJ1-1, the complete variable domain is ETGVTQSPTHLIKTRGQQVTLRCSSQSGHNTVSWYQQALGQGPQFIFQYYREEENGRGNFPPRFSGLQFPNYSSELNVNALELDDSALYLCASSPDYRPEAFFGQGTRLTVV.

J is TRBJ2-1 and V is TRBV27; D possibly corresponds to TRBD2 (6 bases). V was clipped by 6 bases and J by 7 bases, with 22 bases between them. The CDR3 covers 16 residues. In germline, CDR1 is MNHEY, CDR2 SMNVEV (reference sequence). The DNA of the CDR3 is TGTGCCAGCAGACCGGCCGGGGGAGAAAGAGTGAATGAGCAGTTCTTC. Translation gives CASRPAGGERVNEQFF.

On this clonotype: A much bigger clone sits one base away, suggesting this may be a read error. This chain connects TRBV19 to TRBJ1-5, with D perhaps matching TRBD1 (5 bases). The CDR3 length is 14 residues. The germline gives CDR1 LNHDA, CDR2 SQIVND (reference sequence). CDR3 DNA: TGTGTCAGTAGGGGACCTCCTGGCAATCAGCCCCAGCATTTT. This gives the protein CVSRGPPGNQPQHF.

This clonotype was detected only a few times. The DNA for the CDR3 is TGTGCCAGCAGCCAAGGACGGGACGCATATGGGATCACCTTC. It translates to CASSQGRDAYGITF. The genes are TRBV4-2 and TRBJ1-2, with D maybe TRBD1 (5 bases). Germline loops: CDR1 LGHNA, CDR2 YNFKEQ. The CDR3 loop spans 14 amino acids. V lost 1 base, J lost 13 bases, and 19 bases lay in between.

Points on this clonotype: A much larger clone differs from this one at a single base, so this may be a read error. This chain links TRBV6-6 with TRBJ2-1, with 14 bases fitting TRBD2. The CDR3 has 15 amino acids. J lost 8 bases, V lost 5 bases, and 5 bases had no gene match. Germline V gene data show CDR1 as MNHNY and CDR2 as SVGAGI (reference sequence). CDR3 in DNA: TGTGCCAGCAGTCGGACTAGCGGGGGGAGGGATGAGCAGTTCTTC. It is translated as CASSRTSGGRDEQFF.

The chain combines TRBV6-1 with TRBJ1-4, with D unresolved. Germline values: CDR1 MNHNS, CDR2 SASEGT. The CDR3 sequence is 14 residues long. The V end was cut by 5 bases, the J end by 7 bases, with 14 bases between. CDR3 loop: CASSLNSIGEKLFF. CDR3 nucleotide sequence: TGTGCCAGCAGTCTTAACAGTATAGGTGAAAAACTGTTTTTT.

V gene TRBV5-4 combines with J gene TRBJ1-2; D ambiguous. The V end was cut by 2 bases, the J end by 4 bases, with 9 bases between. Per the germline V gene, CDR1 is SGHNT and CDR2 is YYREEE (reference sequence). The CDR3 has 13 amino acids. The CDR3 nucleotides are TGTGCCAGCAGCTTCAATCCTCTCTATGGCTACACCTTC. Translating gives CASSFNPLYGYTF.